The 4 T cell receptor beta chains in this list originate from one sample, sequenced in a study of OX40 agonist ivuxolimab in advanced cancers. Sequencing was performed with immunoSEQ multiplex PCR; in TCRdb, only in-frame clones are kept and a portion is missing. The repertoire holds roughly 36,000 clones, about 74% seen once, with 9.5% to 15% in the top ten. The input for sequencing was CD4+ or CD8+ T cells sorted from blood, taken in a trial of the OX40 agonist ivuxolimab. Receptors originate from an adult with an advanced solid tumor such as melanoma, head and neck, liver or kidney cancer.

This sequence joins TRBV7-7 and TRBJ1-4; no reliable D call. Trimming cost V 5 bases and J 8 bases, with 12 bases left between them. Germline V lookup: CDR1 SSHAT, CDR2 FNYEAQ (reference sequence). The CDR3 extends over 13 amino acids. This CDR3 reads CASSPDAGEKLFF. The CDR3 nucleotides are TGTGCCAGCAGCCCCGATGCGGGGGAAAAACTGTTTTTT.

This chain links TRBV7-9 with TRBJ2-7; 7 bases are a match to TRBD1. This CDR3 contains 14 residues. After removal of 5 bases from V and 5 bases from J, the junction contained 9 bases not matched to a gene. The germline CDR1 and CDR2 sequences are SEHNR and FQNEAQ (reference sequence). The CDR3 loop reads CASSPWTGEDEQYF. In nucleotides, the CDR3 is TGTGCCAGCAGCCCGTGGACAGGTGAAGACGAGCAGTACTTC.

This clone appeared a single time. The rearrangement joins TRBV11-2 to TRBJ1-1; D not resolved. The CDR3 runs to 14 residues. V was clipped by 3 bases and J by 0 bases, with 8 bases between them. Germline CDR1 reads SGHAT; CDR2 reads FQNNGV. CDR3 amino acids: CASSLQTVNTEAFF. In DNA, the CDR3 is TGTGCCAGCAGCTTGCAGACGGTGAACACTGAAGCTTTCTTT.

The J gene is TRBJ2-7, the V gene TRBV6-6; TRBD1 aligns across 7 bases. The trim removed 6 bases at V and 2 bases at J, leaving 4 bases unmatched. The CDR3 length is 13 residues. Germline lookup yields CDR1 MNHNY and CDR2 SVGAGI (reference sequence). In DNA, the CDR3 is TGTGCCAGCAGGTGGGACAGCGCCTACGAGCAGTACGTC. It encodes CASRWDSAYEQYV.